The next 23 T cell receptor beta chains were all read from a single sample in a study of control samples from healthy donors and cancer patients (dated by TCRdb to about 2020). Library generation was performed with the immunoSEQ multiplex PCR assay. The table comes from immuneACCESS by way of TCRdb, which keeps in-frame sequences with V and J called. Part of the clones is missing from these tables; in studies checked, under half for an unresolved V gene and the rest for unknown reasons. Here the sample has some 100,000 clones; about 88% occur a single time. Clones ranked in the top ten supply roughly 1.3% of the sample. The sequenced sample consisted of blood. The source of these receptors is a woman aged 45-59 years in good health.

The chain couples TRBV11-2 to TRBJ2-5; the D is unclear. CDR1 SGHAT and CDR2 FQNNGV come from the germline V gene. Trimming took off 8 bases at V and 6 bases at J, with 13 bases between the two ends. The CDR3 totals 12 residues. DNA for the CDR3: TGTGCCAGCTCCAGACGTCCGAAGACCCAGTACTTC. Protein sequence: CASSRRPKTQYF.

V gene TRBV18 combines with J gene TRBJ2-2, with TRBD2 matching over 12 bases. Looked up from germline, CDR1 is KGHSH and CDR2 is LQKENI. The trim removed 3 bases at V and 5 bases at J, leaving 1 base unmatched. The CDR3 covers 15 residues. CDR3 bases: TGTGCCAGCTCACCCGGACTAGCGGGGACCGGGGAGCTGTTTTTT. This gives the protein CASSPGLAGTGELFF.

This clone occurred once. V and J are TRBV19 and TRBJ2-4, with TRBD1 matching 8 bases. The CDR3 consists of 14 residues. Germline V gene lookup returns CDR1 LNHDA and CDR2 SQIVND (reference sequence). V lost 6 bases to trimming and J lost 3 bases; unmatched junction nucleotides: 4. The CDR3 sequence is CASSHTGGKNIQYF. DNA for the CDR3: TGTGCCAGTAGCCATACAGGGGGCAAAAACATTCAGTACTTC. Looking up the rest from reference TRBV19 and TRBJ2-4 gives the full variable domain: DGGITQSPKYLFRKEGQNVTLSCEQNLNHDAMYWYRQDPGQGLRLIYYSQIVNDFQKGDIAEGYSVSREKKESFPLTVTSAQKNPTAFYLCASSHTGGKNIQYFGAGTRLSVL.

This clone is a singleton in its sample. The chain joins TRBV28 to TRBJ2-7, with 11 positions matching TRBD2. J gave up 6 bases and V 4 bases, and 8 bases lay outside the gene matches. The CDR3 extends over 15 amino acids. Germline V lookup: CDR1 MDHEN, CDR2 SYDVKM. CDR3 region: CASSYELAGAAEQYF. In nucleotides, the CDR3 is TGTGCCAGCAGTTATGAACTAGCGGGAGCCGCCGAGCAGTACTTC.

V and J are TRBV11-2 and TRBJ2-5, with D possibly being TRBD1 (5 bases). There are 11 residues in the CDR3. Deletions cut 5 bases from V and 5 bases from J, with 6 bases between. Germline V lookup: CDR1 SGHAT, CDR2 FQNNGV. The CDR3 here is CASSPGETQYF. In DNA, the CDR3 is TGTGCCAGCAGCCCAGGGGAGACCCAGTACTTC.

J is TRBJ2-5 and V is TRBV19, with 9 nucleotides matching TRBD2. The CDR3 is 16 residues long. The V segment lost 4 bases and the J segment 3 bases; nucleotides outside the gene matches: 9. Germline CDR1 reads LNHDA; CDR2 reads SQIVND (reference sequence). The CDR3 reads CASSNPRTSAKETQYF. Written as DNA, the CDR3 is TGTGCCAGTAGTAACCCTCGGACTAGCGCAAAAGAGACCCAGTACTTC.

This sequence joins TRBV10-1 and TRBJ2-7; tentatively, D is TRBD1 (6 bases). Trimming pared 11 bases from V and 0 bases from J, leaving 11 bases between. The germline gives CDR1 WNHNN, CDR2 SYGVQD (reference sequence). This CDR3 has 12 amino acids. The CDR3 sequence: CALQGTSYEQYF. CDR3 sequence (DNA): TGCGCCCTTCAGGGGACCTCCTACGAGCAGTACTTC.

The rearrangement joins TRBV19 to TRBJ2-3, with 9 positions matching TRBD1. The CDR3 runs to 15 residues. Trimming removed 7 bases from V and 2 bases from J; junction bases left unmatched: 7. Looked up from germline, CDR1 is LNHDA and CDR2 is SQIVND (reference sequence). Here the CDR3 reads CASNRDRVSTDTQYF. The CDR3 DNA follows: TGTGCCAGTAACCGGGACAGGGTATCCACAGATACGCAGTATTTT.

This chain links TRBV7-9 with TRBJ1-6; D unresolved. Germline V gene lookup returns CDR1 SEHNR and CDR2 FQNEAQ (reference sequence). The V end lost 1 base, the J end lost 8 bases, and 9 bases lay between the germline ends. CDR3 length: 14 amino acids. CDR3 amino acids: CASSLGGGHSPLHF. The CDR3, as DNA: TGTGCCAGCAGCTTAGGGGGAGGCCATTCACCCCTCCACTTT.

The chain uses TRBV5-4 and TRBJ2-5; 9 nucleotides match TRBD1. Germline CDR1 reads SGHNT; CDR2 reads YYREEE (reference sequence). This CDR3 contains 16 residues. V shed 4 bases, J shed 1 base, and the junction held 8 bases outside the gene matches. The CDR3 sequence: CASSAPGTGPQETQYF. The CDR3 DNA follows: TGTGCCAGCAGCGCCCCCGGGACAGGGCCCCAAGAGACCCAGTACTTC.

The chain has TRBV7-2 and TRBJ2-5, with unresolved D. The CDR3 is 13 amino acids. Trimming took 4 bases from V and 5 from J, leaving 11 bases between them. Germline CDR1 reads SGHTA; CDR2 reads FQGNSA. The CDR3 here is CASSSMIRETQYF. The DNA for the CDR3 is TGTGCCAGCAGCTCCATGATAAGGGAGACCCAGTACTTC.

The chain couples TRBV11-2 to TRBJ2-7; 9 nucleotides match TRBD2. From germline, CDR1 is SGHAT and CDR2 FQNNGV. The V gene end was trimmed by 3 bases and the J gene end by 11 bases; junction bases not matched to a gene: 14. The CDR3 contains 15 residues. In nucleotides, the CDR3 is TGTGCCAGCAGCTTTCGGGGGGGTGGTAGCGGGAGTAAGTACTTC. Encoded protein: CASSFRGGGSGSKYF. Variable domain in full (rest from reference TRBV11-2 and TRBJ2-7): EAGVAQSPRYKIIEKRQSVAFWCNPISGHATLYWYQQILGQGPKLLIQFQNNGVVDDSQLPKDRFSAERLKGVDSTLKIQPAKLEDSAVYLCASSFRGGGSGSKYFGPGTRLTVT.

V and J are TRBV5-8 and TRBJ1-6, with D unclear. Germline V gives CDR1 SGHTS, CDR2 YDEGEE. Between the trimmed V and J ends, which lost 2 bases and 4 bases, there was a span of 7 bases. The CDR3 covers 14 residues. CDR3 in amino acids: CASSLRNYNSPLHF. CDR3 nucleotides: TGTGCCAGCAGCTTAAGAAATTATAATTCACCCCTCCACTTT.

This chain uses TRBV6-5 with TRBJ1-6; D perhaps matches TRBD1 (6 bases). The CDR3 loop spans 13 amino acids. The ends were cut back, 10 bases at V and 13 bases at J, with 20 bases in the middle. Germline lookup yields CDR1 MNHEY and CDR2 SVGAGI. CDR3 DNA sequence: TGTGCCATACGAAGGACAGAAGTCTCGCCCCTCCACTTT. This encodes CAIRRTEVSPLHF.

The J gene is TRBJ2-7, the V gene TRBV5-1; 11 nucleotides agree with TRBD2. V dropped 4 bases and J dropped 6; count of bases not matched to a gene: 9. This CDR3 contains 15 residues. CDR1 is SGHRS and CDR2 is YFSETQ in the germline V gene. The CDR3 here is CASSDSSGRAAEQYF. In DNA form, the CDR3 reads TGCGCCAGCAGCGATAGTAGCGGGAGGGCAGCCGAGCAGTACTTC.

The J gene is TRBJ2-5, the V gene TRBV13; no firm D call. Trimming cost V 2 bases and J 4 bases, with 5 bases left between them. Germline assignment: CDR1 PRHDT and CDR2 FYEKMQ (reference sequence). This CDR3 is 12 amino acids long. The CDR3: CASSLNRETQYF. The CDR3 DNA is TGTGCCAGCAGCTTAAACCGAGAGACCCAGTACTTC.

With respect to this clone: Relative to the germline gene, one junction end is altered; a read error may explain this. As DNA, the CDR3 is TGTGCCATCACCCCTACTAGCGGGACGAGGTCCTCCGAGCAGTACTTC. Translating gives CAITPTSGTRSSEQYF. The chain carries TRBV10-3 and TRBJ2-7; TRBD2 agrees at 10 bases. The germline CDR1 and CDR2 sequences are ENHRY and SYGVKD. The CDR3 has 16 amino acids.

V usage is TRBV19 and J usage is TRBJ2-7, with D uncertain. V lost 3 bases, J lost 2 bases, and 11 bases lay in between. The CDR3 totals 14 residues. Germline values: CDR1 LNHDA, CDR2 SQIVND (reference sequence). In nucleotides, the CDR3 is TGTGCCAGTAGTATCGGTGACACTGCCTACGAGCAGTACTTC. Translation: CASSIGDTAYEQYF. Full variable domain (outside the CDR3, taken from reference TRBV19 and TRBJ2-7): DGGITQSPKYLFRKEGQNVTLSCEQNLNHDAMYWYRQDPGQGLRLIYYSQIVNDFQKGDIAEGYSVSREKKESFPLTVTSAQKNPTAFYLCASSIGDTAYEQYFGPGTRLTVT.

CDR3 residues: CASSSTQRLPYEQYF. The CDR3 DNA reads as TGTGCCAGCAGCTCCACCCAGCGGCTGCCCTACGAGCAGTACTTC. This chain connects TRBV13 to TRBJ2-7; the D gene is possibly TRBD2 (5 bases). Germline V gene lookup returns CDR1 PRHDT and CDR2 FYEKMQ (reference sequence). V was clipped by 4 bases and J by 2 bases, with 15 bases between them. The CDR3 totals 15 residues.

This chain joins TRBV11-2 and TRBJ1-4, with D possibly matching TRBD1 (5 bases). Germline V gene lookup returns CDR1 SGHAT and CDR2 FQNNGV. The ends were cut back, 6 bases at V and 8 bases at J, with 19 bases in the middle. This CDR3 contains 15 residues. Here the CDR3 DNA reads TGTGCCAGCAGGCCACAACAGGCCGGGTTAGAAAAACTGTTTTTT. Translated: CASRPQQAGLEKLFF.

This clone was seen just once. The chain is built from TRBV6-5 and TRBJ1-4; D uncertain. The CDR3 has 15 residues. Trimming removed 2 bases from V and 4 bases from J, with 11 bases in between. Germline V gives CDR1 MNHEY, CDR2 SVGAGI. The CDR3 nucleotides read TGTGCCAGCAGTTACAAAGGGCTGCATAATGAAAAACTGTTTTTT. Translation: CASSYKGLHNEKLFF.

The genes are TRBV7-9 and TRBJ2-5; D unresolved. Germline CDR1 and CDR2: SEHNR and FQNEAQ (reference sequence). V was cut by 1 base and J by 0 bases, with 9 bases left in between. The CDR3 runs 15 residues. The CDR3 protein is CASSLGLMNQETQYF. CDR3 nucleotide sequence: TGTGCCAGCAGCTTAGGTCTGATGAACCAAGAGACCCAGTACTTC.

The chain carries TRBV2 and TRBJ1-6; 10 bases align to TRBD1. The CDR3 totals 19 residues. The ends lost 6 bases at V and 0 bases at J; junction bases unmatched: 11. Germline values: CDR1 SNHLY, CDR2 FYNNEI. The CDR3 DNA follows: TGTGCCAGCAGATTTCCCGGGACAGGGGTGGCCTCCTATAATTCACCCCTCCACTTT. Encoded protein: CASRFPGTGVASYNSPLHF.